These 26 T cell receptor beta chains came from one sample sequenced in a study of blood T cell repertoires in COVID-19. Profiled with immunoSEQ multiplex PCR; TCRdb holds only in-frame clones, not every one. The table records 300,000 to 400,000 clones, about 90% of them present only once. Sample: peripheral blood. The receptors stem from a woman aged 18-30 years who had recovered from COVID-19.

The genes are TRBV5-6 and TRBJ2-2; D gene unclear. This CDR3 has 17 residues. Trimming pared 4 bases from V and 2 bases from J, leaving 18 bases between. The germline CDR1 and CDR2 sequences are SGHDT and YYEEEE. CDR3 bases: TGTGCCAGCAGCCTCACGGAAAAGCGTTTCAACACCGGGGAGCTGTTTTTT. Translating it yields CASSLTEKRFNTGELFF.

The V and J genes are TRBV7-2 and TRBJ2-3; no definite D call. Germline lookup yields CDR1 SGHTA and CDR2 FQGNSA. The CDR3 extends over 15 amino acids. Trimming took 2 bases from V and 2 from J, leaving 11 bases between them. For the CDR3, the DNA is TGTGCCAGCAGCTTACACCCTCGAGACACAGATACGCAGTATTTT. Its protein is CASSLHPRDTDTQYF.

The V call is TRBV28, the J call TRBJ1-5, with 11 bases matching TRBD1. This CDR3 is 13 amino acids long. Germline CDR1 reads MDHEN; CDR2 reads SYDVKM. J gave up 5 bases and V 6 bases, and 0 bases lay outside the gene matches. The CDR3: CASRGQGDQPQHF. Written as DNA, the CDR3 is TGTGCCAGCAGGGGACAGGGGGATCAGCCCCAGCATTTT.

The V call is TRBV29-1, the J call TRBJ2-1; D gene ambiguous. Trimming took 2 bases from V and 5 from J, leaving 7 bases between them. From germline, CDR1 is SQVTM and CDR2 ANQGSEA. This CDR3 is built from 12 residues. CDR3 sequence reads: CSVEILDNEQFF. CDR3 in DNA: TGCAGCGTTGAAATCTTAGACAATGAGCAGTTCTTC.

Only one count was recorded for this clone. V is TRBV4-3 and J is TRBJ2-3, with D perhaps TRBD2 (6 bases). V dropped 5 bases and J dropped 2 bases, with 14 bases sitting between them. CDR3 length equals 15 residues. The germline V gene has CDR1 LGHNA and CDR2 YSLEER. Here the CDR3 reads CASSFGDFDTDTQYF. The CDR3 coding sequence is TGCGCCAGCAGCTTTGGGGACTTCGACACAGATACGCAGTATTTT.

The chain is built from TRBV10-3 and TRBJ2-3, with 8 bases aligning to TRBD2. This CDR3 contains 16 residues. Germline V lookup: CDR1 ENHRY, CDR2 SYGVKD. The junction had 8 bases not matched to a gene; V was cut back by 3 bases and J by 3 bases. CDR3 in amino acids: CAISDSTGGRTDTQYF. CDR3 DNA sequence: TGTGCCATCAGTGACTCAACGGGAGGGCGGACAGATACGCAGTATTTT.

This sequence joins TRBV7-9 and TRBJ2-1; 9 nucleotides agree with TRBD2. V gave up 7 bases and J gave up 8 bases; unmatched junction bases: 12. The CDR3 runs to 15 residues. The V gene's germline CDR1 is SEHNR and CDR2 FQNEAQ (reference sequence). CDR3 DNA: TGTGCCAGCACCGAAAGGCGGGAGGGCTTGGATGAGCAGTTCTTC. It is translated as CASTERREGLDEQFF.

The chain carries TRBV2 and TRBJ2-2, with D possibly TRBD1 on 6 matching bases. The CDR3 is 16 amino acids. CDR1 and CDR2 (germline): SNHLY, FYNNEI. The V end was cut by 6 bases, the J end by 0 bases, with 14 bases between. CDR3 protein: CASSLDRFANTGELFF. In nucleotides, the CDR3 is TGTGCCAGCAGCCTGGACAGATTCGCGAACACCGGGGAGCTGTTTTTT.

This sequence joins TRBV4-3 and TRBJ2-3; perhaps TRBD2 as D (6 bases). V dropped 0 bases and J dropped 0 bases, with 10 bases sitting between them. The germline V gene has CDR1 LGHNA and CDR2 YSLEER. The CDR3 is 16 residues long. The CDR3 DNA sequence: TGCGCCAGCAGCCAAGATGCCGGGACTAGCACAGATACGCAGTATTTT. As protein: CASSQDAGTSTDTQYF.

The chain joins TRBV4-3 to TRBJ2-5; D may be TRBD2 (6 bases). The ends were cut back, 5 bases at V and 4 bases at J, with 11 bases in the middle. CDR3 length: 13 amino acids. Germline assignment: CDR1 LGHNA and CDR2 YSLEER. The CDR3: CASSGQGGETQYF. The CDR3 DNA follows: TGCGCCAGCAGCGGGCAGGGAGGAGAGACCCAGTACTTC.

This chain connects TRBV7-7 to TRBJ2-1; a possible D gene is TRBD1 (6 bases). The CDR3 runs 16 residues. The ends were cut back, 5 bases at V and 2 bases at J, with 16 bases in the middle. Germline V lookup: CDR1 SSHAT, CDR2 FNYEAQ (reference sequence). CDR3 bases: TGTGCCAGCAGCCTCTCTTGGACAGATACCTACAATGAGCAGTTCTTC. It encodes CASSLSWTDTYNEQFF.

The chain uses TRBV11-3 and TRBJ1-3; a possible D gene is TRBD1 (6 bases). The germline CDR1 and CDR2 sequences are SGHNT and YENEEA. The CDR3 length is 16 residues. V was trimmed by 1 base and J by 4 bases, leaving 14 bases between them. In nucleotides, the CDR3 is TGTGCCAGCAGCTTAGCCGGACAGTCATTAGGAAACACCATATATTTT. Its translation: CASSLAGQSLGNTIYF.

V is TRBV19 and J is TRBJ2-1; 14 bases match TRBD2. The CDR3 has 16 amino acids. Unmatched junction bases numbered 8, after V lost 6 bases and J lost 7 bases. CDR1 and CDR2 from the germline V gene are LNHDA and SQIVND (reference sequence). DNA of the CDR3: TGTGCCAGTAGAGGCGGACTAGCGGGAGGTCTAAATGAGCAGTTCTTC. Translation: CASRGGLAGGLNEQFF. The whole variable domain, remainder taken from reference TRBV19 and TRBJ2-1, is DGGITQSPKYLFRKEGQNVTLSCEQNLNHDAMYWYRQDPGQGLRLIYYSQIVNDFQKGDIAEGYSVSREKKESFPLTVTSAQKNPTAFYLCASRGGLAGGLNEQFFGPGTRLTVL.

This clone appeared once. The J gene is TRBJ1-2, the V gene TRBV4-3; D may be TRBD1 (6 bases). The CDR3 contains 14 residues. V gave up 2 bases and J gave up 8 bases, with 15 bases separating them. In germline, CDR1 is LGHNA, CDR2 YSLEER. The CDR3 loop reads CASSQFRGVGGYTF. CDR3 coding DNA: TGCGCCAGCAGCCAATTCAGGGGTGTTGGCGGCTACACCTTC.

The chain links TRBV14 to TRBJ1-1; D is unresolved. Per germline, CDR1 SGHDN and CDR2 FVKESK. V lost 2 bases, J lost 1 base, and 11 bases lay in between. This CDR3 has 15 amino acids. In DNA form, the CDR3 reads TGTGCCAGCAGCCAACTTCCCCTCCCGAACACTGAAGCTTTCTTT. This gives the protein CASSQLPLPNTEAFF.

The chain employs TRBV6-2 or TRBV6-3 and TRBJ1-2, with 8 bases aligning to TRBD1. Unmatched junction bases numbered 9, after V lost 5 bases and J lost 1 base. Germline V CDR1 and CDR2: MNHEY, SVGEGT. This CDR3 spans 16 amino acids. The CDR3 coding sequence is TGTGCCAGCAGTATCCGGGACAGGAACTTTAACTATGGCTACACCTTC. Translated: CASSIRDRNFNYGYTF.

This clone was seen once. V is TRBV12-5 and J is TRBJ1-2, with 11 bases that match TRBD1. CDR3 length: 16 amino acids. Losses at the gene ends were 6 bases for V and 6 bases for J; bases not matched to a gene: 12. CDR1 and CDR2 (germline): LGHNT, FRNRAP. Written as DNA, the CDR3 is TGTGCTAGTGGCGACGGGACAGGGGGGAATTTGAATGGCTACACCTTC. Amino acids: CASGDGTGGNLNGYTF.

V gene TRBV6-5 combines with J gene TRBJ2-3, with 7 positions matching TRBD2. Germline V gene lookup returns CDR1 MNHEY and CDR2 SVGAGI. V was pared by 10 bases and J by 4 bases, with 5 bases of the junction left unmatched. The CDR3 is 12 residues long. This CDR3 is CAILGRADTQYF. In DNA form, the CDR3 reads TGTGCCATCCTGGGGAGGGCAGATACGCAGTATTTT.

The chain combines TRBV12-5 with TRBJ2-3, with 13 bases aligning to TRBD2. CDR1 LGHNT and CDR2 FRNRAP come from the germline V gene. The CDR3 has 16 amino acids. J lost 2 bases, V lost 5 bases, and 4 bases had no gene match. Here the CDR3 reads CASGPGLAGPTDTQYF. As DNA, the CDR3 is TGTGCTAGTGGTCCGGGACTAGCGGGACCCACAGATACGCAGTATTTT.

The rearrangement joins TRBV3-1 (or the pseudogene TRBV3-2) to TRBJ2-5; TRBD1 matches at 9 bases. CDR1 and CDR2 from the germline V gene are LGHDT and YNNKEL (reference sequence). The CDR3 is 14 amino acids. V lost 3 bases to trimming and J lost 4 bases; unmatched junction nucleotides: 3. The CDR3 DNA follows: TGTGCCAGCAGCCAGGGACAGGGCACAGAGACCCAGTACTTC. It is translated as CASSQGQGTETQYF.

This chain's CDR3 is CASAEGAYAGELFF. Here the CDR3 DNA reads TGTGCCAGTGCGGAGGGGGCTTATGCCGGGGAGCTGTTTTTT. The V and J genes are TRBV19 and TRBJ2-2, with D tentatively TRBD1 (7 bases). Per the germline V gene, CDR1 is LNHDA and CDR2 is SQIVND (reference sequence). The CDR3 sequence is 14 residues long. The V end was cut by 8 bases, the J end by 6 bases, with 16 bases between. The complete variable domain, with remaining parts taken from reference TRBV19 and TRBJ2-2, reads DGGITQSPKYLFRKEGQNVTLSCEQNLNHDAMYWYRQDPGQGLRLIYYSQIVNDFQKGDIAEGYSVSREKKESFPLTVTSAQKNPTAFYLCASAEGAYAGELFFGEGSRLTVL.

The CDR3 loop reads CASSSNKYTANTGELFF. The CDR3 DNA follows: TGTGCCAGTAGTAGCAATAAATACACCGCGAACACCGGGGAGCTGTTTTTT. This chain uses TRBV19 with TRBJ2-2; D not certain. Trimming cost V 4 bases and J 0 bases, with 15 bases left between them. The CDR3 loop spans 17 amino acids. Per the germline V gene, CDR1 is LNHDA and CDR2 is SQIVND (reference sequence).

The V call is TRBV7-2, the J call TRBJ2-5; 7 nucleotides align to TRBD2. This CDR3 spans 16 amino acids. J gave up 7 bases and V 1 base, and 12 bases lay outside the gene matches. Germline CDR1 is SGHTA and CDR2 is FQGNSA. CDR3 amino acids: CASSLESRRERGTQYF. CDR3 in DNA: TGTGCCAGCAGCTTAGAATCGCGGCGGGAGAGGGGGACCCAGTACTTC.

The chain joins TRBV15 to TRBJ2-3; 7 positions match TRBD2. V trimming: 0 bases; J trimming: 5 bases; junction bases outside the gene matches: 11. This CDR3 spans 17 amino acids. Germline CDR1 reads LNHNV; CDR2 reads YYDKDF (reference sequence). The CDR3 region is CATSRDLGAGVVDTQYF. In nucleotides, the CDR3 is TGTGCCACCAGCAGAGATCTCGGTGCGGGAGTGGTAGATACGCAGTATTTT. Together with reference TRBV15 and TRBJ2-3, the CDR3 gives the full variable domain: DAMVIQNPRYQVTQFGKPVTLSCSQTLNHNVMYWYQQKSSQAPKLLFHYYDKDFNNEADTPDNFQSRRPNTSFCFLDIRSPGLGDTAMYLCATSRDLGAGVVDTQYFGPGTRLTVL.

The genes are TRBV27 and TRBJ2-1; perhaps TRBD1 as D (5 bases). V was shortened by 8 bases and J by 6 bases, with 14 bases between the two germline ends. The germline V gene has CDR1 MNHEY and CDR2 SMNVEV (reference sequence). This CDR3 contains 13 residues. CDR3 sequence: CASHPLRGNEQFF. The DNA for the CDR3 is TGTGCCAGCCACCCCCTAAGGGGCAATGAGCAGTTCTTC.

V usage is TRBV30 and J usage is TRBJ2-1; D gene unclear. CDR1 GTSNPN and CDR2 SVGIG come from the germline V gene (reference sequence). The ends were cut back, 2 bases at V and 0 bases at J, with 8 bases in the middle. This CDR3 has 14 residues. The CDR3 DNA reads TGTGCCTGGAGTCTGGCGGTCTCCTACAATGAGCAGTTCTTC. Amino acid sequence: CAWSLAVSYNEQFF.